Shown below are 11 T cell receptor beta chains from a single sample sequenced in a study of T-cell memory formation after mild COVID-19. TCRdb recomputed calls from the 5' RACE reads with MiXCR, one row per CDR3 protein. The sample carries under 300,000 distinct CDR3 sequences, 8.5% to 9.5% recorded once. Sequenced input: PBMCs or a T cell subset sorted from them (not recorded which). These receptors came from a young man who had mild COVID-19 (a few samples of this study predate the infection). Cell type and time point are not known.

This clonotype occurred many times. J is TRBJ2-3 and V is TRBV7-2, with unresolved D. The V end lost 0 bases, the J end lost 6 bases, and 4 bases lay between the germline ends. CDR1 is SGHTA, CDR2 FQGNSA, per germline. This CDR3 has 12 amino acids. The CDR3 region has the DNA TGTGCCAGCAGCTTAGCGGCGGATACGCAGTATTTT. It translates to CASSLAADTQYF.

The rearrangement joins TRBV15 to TRBJ1-1; perhaps TRBD1 as D (5 bases). CDR3 length equals 13 residues. Germline V CDR1 and CDR2: LNHNV, YYDKDF (reference sequence). Trimming left V 3 bases short and J 3 bases short, with 8 bases between. The CDR3 region is CATSSLGDTEAFF. CDR3 nucleotide sequence: TGTGCCACCAGCAGCTTGGGGGACACTGAAGCTTTCTTT.

The V and J genes are TRBV6-5 and TRBJ2-3; no firm D call. CDR3 length equals 17 residues. Germline CDR1 and CDR2: MNHEY and SVGAGI. V lost 0 bases, J lost 0 bases, and 13 bases lay in between. In DNA form, the CDR3 reads TGTGCCAGCAGTTACTCGGCATTTCTGGACAGCACAGATACGCAGTATTTT. This codes for CASSYSAFLDSTDTQYF.

A few counts support this clonotype. The chain has TRBV18 and TRBJ2-3; 14 bases map to TRBD2. The CDR3 runs to 17 residues. After removal of 4 bases from V and 2 bases from J, the junction contained 5 bases not matched to a gene. CDR1 and CDR2 (germline): KGHSH, LQKENI. The CDR3, as DNA: TGTGCCAGCTCACTAGGGACTAGCGGGGGACACACAGATACGCAGTATTTT. Amino acid sequence: CASSLGTSGGHTDTQYF.

The rearrangement joins TRBV19 to TRBJ2-1, with 14 bases that match TRBD2. Germline assignment: CDR1 LNHDA and CDR2 SQIVND (reference sequence). The V segment lost 8 bases and the J segment 8 bases; nucleotides outside the gene matches: 8. This CDR3 region has 15 residues. CDR3 sequence: CASSRTSGGSHEQFF. CDR3 DNA: TGTGCCAGTTCCCGGACTAGCGGGGGGTCCCATGAGCAGTTCTTC.

The gene calls are TRBV7-6 and TRBJ2-1; the D call may be TRBD1 or TRBD2 (5 bases each). The CDR3 has 14 residues. V was shortened by 1 base and J by 8 bases, with 12 bases between the two germline ends. Germline CDR1 is SGHVS and CDR2 is FNYEAQ. The CDR3 DNA is TGTGCCAGCAGCTTAGACGTCCGAGGGGATGAGCAGTTCTTC. Its protein is CASSLDVRGDEQFF.

This clonotype was seen a handful of times. This chain links TRBV5-5 with TRBJ1-2, with D tentatively TRBD1 (5 bases). This CDR3 has 13 amino acids. From germline, CDR1 is SGHKS and CDR2 YYEKEE (reference sequence). With 3 bases removed from V and 4 bases from J, the gap between germline ends came to 10 bases. The CDR3 reads CASSSRVGYGYTF. The CDR3 nucleotides read TGTGCCAGCAGCTCCAGGGTCGGCTATGGCTACACCTTC.

This clonotype was counted a few times. J is TRBJ2-5 and V is TRBV7-9; 8 bases are a match to TRBD2. CDR1 SEHNR and CDR2 FQNEAQ come from the germline V gene (reference sequence). V gave up 5 bases and J gave up 5 bases; unmatched junction bases: 10. The CDR3 contains 15 residues. The CDR3 sequence is CASSPAGDPRETQYF. The CDR3 coding sequence is TGTGCCAGCAGCCCAGCGGGGGACCCCCGGGAGACCCAGTACTTC.

The rearrangement links TRBV20-1 to TRBJ2-4; D is perhaps TRBD2 (6 bases). V dropped 0 bases and J dropped 5 bases, with 14 bases sitting between them. Germline V gives CDR1 DFQATT, CDR2 SNEGSKA (reference sequence). This CDR3 comprises 15 residues. The CDR3 DNA is TGCAGTGCTAGAGATCTGATCACGGGGGAAAACATTCAGTACTTC. Translated: CSARDLITGENIQYF.

This clonotype has more than one count but fewer than ten. This chain uses TRBV7-8 with TRBJ1-1; no definite D call. V lost 4 bases to trimming and J lost 1 base, with 13 bases between them. Germline assignment: CDR1 SGHVS and CDR2 FQNEAQ. The length of the CDR3 is 15 residues. CDR3 amino acids: CASSSIRLRNTEAFF. CDR3 DNA sequence: TGTGCCAGCAGCTCTATCAGACTGAGGAACACTGAAGCTTTCTTT.

This chain connects TRBV21-1 to TRBJ2-7. TRBV21-1 is designated a pseudogene. The length of the CDR3 is 15 residues. CDR3 bases: TGTGCCAGCAGCAAAGGTCACGGATATTCCTACGAGCAGTACTTC. Its translation: CASSKGHGYSYEQYF.